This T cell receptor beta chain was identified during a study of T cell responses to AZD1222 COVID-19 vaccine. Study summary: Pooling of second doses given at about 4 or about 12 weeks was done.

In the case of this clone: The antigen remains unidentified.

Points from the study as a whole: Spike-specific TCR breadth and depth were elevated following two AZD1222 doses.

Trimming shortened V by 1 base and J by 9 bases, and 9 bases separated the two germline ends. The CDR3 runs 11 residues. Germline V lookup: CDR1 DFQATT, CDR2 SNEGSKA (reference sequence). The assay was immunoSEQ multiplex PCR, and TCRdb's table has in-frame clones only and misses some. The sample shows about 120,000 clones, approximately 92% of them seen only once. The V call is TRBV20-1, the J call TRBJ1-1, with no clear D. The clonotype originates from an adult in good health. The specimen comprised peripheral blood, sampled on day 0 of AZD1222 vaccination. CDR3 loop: CSARVQSQAFF. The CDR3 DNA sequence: TGCAGTGCTAGAGTACAGAGCCAAGCTTTCTTT.